This TCR beta chain comes out of a study of T cell responses to AZD1222 COVID-19 vaccine (dated by TCRdb to the early 2020s). Concerning the study at large: AZD1222 recipients whose second dose came at about 4 weeks and those whose second dose came at about 12 weeks were combined into one group, since spike-specific TCR depth and breadth did not differ between the two schedules. TCR sequencing was performed for more than 230 trial participants, of whom roughly 200 were given two doses of AZD1222 and around 25 were given two doses of MenACWY control vaccine. Trial participants were enrolled by age into 18-55, 56-69 and 70-plus year subgroups, with approximately 150, 28 and 58 TCR-sequenced participants respectively.

The CDR3 regions of human TCRbeta chains were analyzed by immunosequencing. On the authors' methods: TCRs in the repertoires were compared against a reference library of SARS-CoV-2-specific TCRs that had been generated with the MIRA antigen-specificity platform. Breadth meant the fraction of unique TCRs that were SARS-CoV-2-associated, whereas depth meant the fraction of total T cells that were SARS-CoV-2-associated. Each spike-specific TCR was assigned to its reactive spike region and to a CD4 or CD8 class using the MIRA data. Log10-transformed breadth and depth values were compared by one-way ANOVA with Sidak's multiple comparisons tests. TCRdb limited this immuneACCESS table to in-frame rearrangements with V and J called. A share of clones is missing; checked studies link under half to unresolved V genes, and the rest is unexplained. V and J calls and clone size are those listed in that table; D and trimming were worked out from the DNA. This sample is represented by about 130,000 clones; 70% to 90% of them were singletons. The leading ten clones occupy roughly 1.6% of the sample.

V drops 4 bases and J drops 1 base, leaving 8 bases in between. The CDR3 runs 14 residues from the cysteine to the phenylalanine. Only the CDR3 DNA stays, 42 bases, in frame from base 1. CDR1 SGHRS and CDR2 YFSETQ are derived from the germline V gene. Taken with the paper, the label for time point translates to: baseline before first vaccination. Vaccinee samples were obtained from the UK trials COV001 and COV002, which included a single-blind randomized controlled phase 2/3 trial of AZD1222 (ChAdOx1 nCoV-19) in healthy adults. For TCRbeta chain sequencing, PBMC samples were collected from trial participants at day 0 and at day 28 after the second dose. Findings and caveats that apply to the study as a whole: The whole spike protein was spanned by vaccine-associated CD4 TCRs, and dominant responses were seen in regions 160-218 and 743-854. A significant rise in spike-specific TCR breadth and depth was observed after two AZD1222 doses relative to day 0 and relative to MenACWY recipients. Most participants were white British and females outnumbered males, and the authors suggested that clonal diversity may have been underestimated. Because no day 14 peak-response samples were available, repertoires were characterized only after the peak T cell response. Only a handful of AZD1222 recipients were SARS-CoV-2 seropositive at baseline, limiting conclusions about previously exposed vaccinees. In the small 56-69-year group, the increase in depth fell short of significance, most likely because of low power. Epitopes outside the regions mutated in the B.1.351 and B.1.1.7 variants were reportedly recognized by nearly half of the unique spike-specific TCRs.

With regard to this clone: Its antigen is still unknown. No base-level quality is on record; no much larger clone is a single base apart.

This specimen consisted of peripheral blood, obtained on day 0 of AZD1222 vaccination. The V and J genes are TRBV5-1 and TRBJ2-2; D gene: possibly TRBD1, on 6 matching bases. The sequence came from an adult in good health. The DNA sequence is as follows: TGCGCCAGCAGCCCACAGGGGAACACCGGGGAGCTGTTTTTT. The resulting protein is CASSPQGNTGELFF.